The 16 T cell receptor beta chains listed next were all sequenced from one sample in a study of shared clonotypes between healthy human individuals. The table came from immunoSEQ multiplex PCR; TCRdb's copy has only in-frame clones and leaves some out. Among some 2,000,000 clones listed, around 95% were seen once. Specimen: naive CD4+ T cells sorted from blood. Subset indicated: CD45RA+ positively selected. These receptor sequences come from a young man in good health.

V and J are TRBV5-1 and TRBJ2-5, with D possibly matching TRBD1 (5 bases). V was shortened by 6 bases and J by 2 bases, with 14 bases between the two germline ends. In germline, CDR1 is SGHRS, CDR2 YFSETQ. This CDR3 has 14 residues. The CDR3 loop is CASTYLGAQETQYF. As DNA, the CDR3 is TGCGCCAGCACTTATCTAGGGGCTCAAGAGACCCAGTACTTC. Combining the CDR3 with reference TRBV5-1 and TRBJ2-5 gives the whole variable domain KAGVTQTPRYLIKTRGQQVTLSCSPISGHRSVSWYQQTPGQGLQFLFEYFSETQRNKGNFPGRFSGRQFSNSRSEMNVSTLELGDSALYLCASTYLGAQETQYFGPGTRLLVL.

The gene calls are TRBV6-4 and TRBJ2-6, with D unresolved. V was shortened by 3 bases and J by 0 bases, with 9 bases between the two germline ends. Germline values: CDR1 MRHNA, CDR2 SNTAGT. The CDR3 has 16 residues. The CDR3 region has the DNA TGTGCCAGCAGTGAACAAGCCAGCTCTGGGGCCAACGTCCTGACTTTC. Protein sequence: CASSEQASSGANVLTF.

The DNA for the CDR3 is TGTGCCAGCAGTGAATCTTCCAAGAGGGGAGAAGCTTTCTTT. This encodes CASSESSKRGEAFF. The gene calls are TRBV25-1 and TRBJ1-1, with a weak D call TRBD1 (5 bases). The V and J ends lost 1 base and 8 bases respectively, with 14 bases between them. The CDR3 length is 14 residues. Germline V CDR1 and CDR2: MGHDK, SYGVNS.

The DNA of the CDR3 is TGTGCCTGGAGTGGGGTTAGGACTTACAGGGGGCCGCCATCAGAAGCAACTAATGAAAAACTGTTTTTT. It specifies CAWSGVRTYRGPPSEATNEKLFF. V is TRBV30 and J is TRBJ1-4; 9 bases are a match to TRBD1. Germline CDR1 reads GTSNPN; CDR2 reads SVGIG (reference sequence). J lost 0 bases, V lost 1 base, and 24 bases had no gene match. This CDR3 region has 23 residues.

The V and J genes are TRBV7-9 and TRBJ2-5; 12 bases align to TRBD1. V shed 5 bases and J 5 bases; nucleotides not matched to a gene: 6. Germline CDR1 is SEHNR and CDR2 is FQNEAQ (reference sequence). This CDR3 is built from 15 residues. This CDR3 is CASSGGTGGTETQYF. The CDR3 DNA reads TGTGCCAGCAGCGGCGGGACAGGGGGCACTGAGACCCAGTACTTC.

With respect to this clone: The sample has other DNA sequences that encode this CDR3 too. The CDR3 spells CASSQQSSGNTIYF. DNA for the CDR3: TGTGCCAGTAGTCAACAGAGCTCTGGAAACACCATATATTTT. The chain is built from TRBV19 and TRBJ1-3; D is unresolved. V was pared by 5 bases and J by 0 bases, with 8 bases between. The length of the CDR3 is 14 residues. CDR1 LNHDA and CDR2 SQIVND come from the germline V gene (reference sequence).

This clone was counted between two and nine times. The J gene is TRBJ1-5, the V gene TRBV28; no firm D call. Germline V lookup: CDR1 MDHEN, CDR2 SYDVKM. The germline V and J ends were trimmed by 2 bases and 4 bases, with 12 bases remaining between them. The length of the CDR3 is 15 residues. CDR3 protein: CASSLLRALNQPQHF. Written as DNA, the CDR3 is TGTGCCAGCAGTTTACTCCGGGCTCTAAATCAGCCCCAGCATTTT.

In the case of this clone: One end of the junction does not line up with germline, which may come from a read error. The chain recombines TRBV6-5 with TRBJ1-1, with 9 bases fitting TRBD1. The CDR3 loop spans 14 amino acids. CDR1 MNHEY and CDR2 SVGAGI come from the germline V gene. CDR3 region: CASRSPATGGLSSW. The CDR3 nucleotides read TGTGCCAGCAGATCACCCGCCACAGGGGGCTTATCCTCGTGG.

The genes are TRBV4-2 and TRBJ2-3; 7 bases are a match to TRBD2. The V segment lost 3 bases and the J segment 1 base; nucleotides outside the gene matches: 4. The CDR3 is 15 residues long. Germline V gene sequence: CDR1 LGHNA, CDR2 YNFKEQ. The CDR3 sequence: CASSQSGVGTDTQYF. CDR3 bases: TGTGCCAGCAGCCAGAGCGGGGTCGGCACAGATACGCAGTATTTT.

V and J are TRBV27 and TRBJ2-7, with 8 bases identical to TRBD1. CDR3 length: 14 residues. Germline V gene lookup returns CDR1 MNHEY and CDR2 SMNVEV (reference sequence). The V and J ends lost 5 bases and 6 bases, in that order; junction bases with no gene match: 9. The CDR3 region has the DNA TGTGCCAGCAGTAGGACAGGGCTGTTGGGCGAGCAGTACTTC. Translating gives CASSRTGLLGEQYF.

V is TRBV9 and J is TRBJ2-7; D may be TRBD2 (6 bases). Between the trimmed V and J ends, which lost 3 bases and 6 bases, there was a span of 10 bases. Per germline, CDR1 SGDLS and CDR2 YYNGEE. This CDR3 is 12 amino acids long. Here the CDR3 DNA reads TGTGCCAGCAGCGCGGGACTCGGCGAGCAGTACTTC. This codes for CASSAGLGEQYF.

The chain uses TRBV6-1 and TRBJ1-4; 10 bases fit TRBD1. Germline V gene lookup returns CDR1 MNHNS and CDR2 SASEGT. With V trimmed by 0 bases and J by 8 bases, 6 bases remained unmatched. The CDR3 extends over 16 amino acids. In nucleotides, the CDR3 is TGTGCCAGCAGTGAAGCGTTTGGGACAGGGGCCGAAAAACTGTTTTTT. Protein sequence: CASSEAFGTGAEKLFF.

The chain uses TRBV6-1 and TRBJ2-1, with 9 bases matching TRBD2. The junction had 10 bases not matched to a gene; V was cut back by 6 bases and J by 16 bases. The CDR3 contains 12 residues. Germline CDR1 and CDR2: MNHNS and SASEGT. The CDR3 DNA reads TGTGCCAGCAGCCCCTCGTGGCGGGGGGGCTTCTTC. Translated, it gives CASSPSWRGGFF.

This chain uses TRBV15 with TRBJ2-7; D is unresolved. The CDR3 totals 17 residues. V lost 0 bases and J lost 1, with 16 bases in between. Per germline, CDR1 LNHNV and CDR2 YYDKDF (reference sequence). The CDR3 DNA follows: TGTGCCACCAGCAGAGATGATTTCCCGGCCATGTCCTACGAGCAGTACTTC. Translating gives CATSRDDFPAMSYEQYF.

This clone was recorded once. The chain joins TRBV7-2 to TRBJ2-7, with D possibly TRBD1 on 6 matching bases. The germline CDR1 and CDR2 sequences are SGHTA and FQGNSA. There are 14 residues in the CDR3. Trimming took 5 bases from V and 2 from J, leaving 13 bases between them. CDR3 in amino acids: CASSTRQAPYEQYF. As DNA, the CDR3 is TGTGCCAGCAGCACCCGACAGGCTCCCTACGAGCAGTACTTC.

V is TRBV7-3 and J is TRBJ1-2, with unresolved D. Deletions cut 1 base from V and 8 bases from J, with 8 bases between. The CDR3 sequence is 12 residues long. From germline, CDR1 is SGHTA and CDR2 FQGTGA. The chain's CDR3 is CASSLNSSGYTF. CDR3 in DNA: TGTGCCAGCAGCTTAAATTCTTCCGGCTACACCTTC.